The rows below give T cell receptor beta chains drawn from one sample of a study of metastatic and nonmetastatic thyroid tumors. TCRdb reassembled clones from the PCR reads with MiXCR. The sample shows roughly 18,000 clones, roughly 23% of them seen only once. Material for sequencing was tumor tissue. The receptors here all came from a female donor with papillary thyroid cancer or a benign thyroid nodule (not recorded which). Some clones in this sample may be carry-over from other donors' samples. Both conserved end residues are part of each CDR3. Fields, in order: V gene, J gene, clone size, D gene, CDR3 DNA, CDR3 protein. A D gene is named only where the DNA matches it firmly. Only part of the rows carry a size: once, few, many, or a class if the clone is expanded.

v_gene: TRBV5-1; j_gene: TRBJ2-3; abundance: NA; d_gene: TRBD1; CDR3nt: TGCGCCAGCAGCCCACTTGGGACAGGGGGCACAGATACGCAGTATTTT; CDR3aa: CASSPLGTGGTDTQYF
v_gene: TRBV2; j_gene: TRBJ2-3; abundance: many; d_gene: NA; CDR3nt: TGTGCCAGCAGTGAAGGACGCGACACGCAGTATTTT; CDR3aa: CASSEGRDTQYF
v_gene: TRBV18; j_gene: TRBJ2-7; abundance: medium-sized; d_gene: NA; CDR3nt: TGTGCCAGCTCCCCTCTCGGGGAAGCCGAGCAGTACTTC; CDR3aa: CASSPLGEAEQYF
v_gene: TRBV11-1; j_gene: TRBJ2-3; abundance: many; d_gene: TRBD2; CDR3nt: TGTGCCAGCAGCCTAGGGACTAGCAGAGCAGATACGCAGTATTTT; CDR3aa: CASSLGTSRADTQYF
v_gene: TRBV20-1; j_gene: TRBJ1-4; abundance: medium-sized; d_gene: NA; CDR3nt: TGCAGTGCTAGAGATTCAGCGAAAGAGCAAAAAGGAAAACTGTTTTTT; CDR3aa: CSARDSAKEQKGKLFF
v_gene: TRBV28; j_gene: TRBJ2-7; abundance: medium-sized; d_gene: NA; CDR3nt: TGTGCCAGCAGTTTTCGTCATTTCTATAGAATTACCTACGAGCAGTACTTC; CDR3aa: CASSFRHFYRITYEQYF
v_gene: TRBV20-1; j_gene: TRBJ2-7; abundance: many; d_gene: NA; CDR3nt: TGCAGTGTGCCGGGAGCCACCTACGAGCAGTACTTC; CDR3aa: CSVPGATYEQYF
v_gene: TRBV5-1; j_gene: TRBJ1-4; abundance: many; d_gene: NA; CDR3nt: TGCGCCAGCAGCTTTAGGGGCCCTAATGAAAAACTGTTTTTT; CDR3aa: CASSFRGPNEKLFF
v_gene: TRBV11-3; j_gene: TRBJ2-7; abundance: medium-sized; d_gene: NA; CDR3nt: TGTGCCAGCAGCATTACAGGGTCCCTCCACTACGAGCAGTACTTC; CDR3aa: CASSITGSLHYEQYF
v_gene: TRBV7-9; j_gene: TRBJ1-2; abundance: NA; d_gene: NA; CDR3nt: TGTGCCAGCAGCTTAGAGGGGGGCTATGGCTACACCTTC; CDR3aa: CASSLEGGYGYTF
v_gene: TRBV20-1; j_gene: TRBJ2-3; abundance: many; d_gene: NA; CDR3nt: TGCAGTGCTAGATCTGCCCAGGCGGAGGGCTACACAGATACGCAGTATTTT; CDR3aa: CSARSAQAEGYTDTQYF
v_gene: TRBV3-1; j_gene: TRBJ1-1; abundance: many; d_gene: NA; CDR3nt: TGTGCCAGCAGCCATACTGGGGGGACGGTGAGCTTTAAAGCTTTCTTT; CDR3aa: CASSHTGGTVSFKAFF
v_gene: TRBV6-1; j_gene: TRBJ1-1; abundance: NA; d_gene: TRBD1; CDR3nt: TGTGCCAGCAGTCGGACAGGGGGTTTTGAAGCTTTCTTT; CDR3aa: CASSRTGGFEAFF
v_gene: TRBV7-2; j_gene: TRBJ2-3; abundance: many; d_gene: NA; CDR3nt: TGTGCCAGCAGCACAGCCCCAGGGAGGTCCACAGATACGCAGTATTTT; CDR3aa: CASSTAPGRSTDTQYF
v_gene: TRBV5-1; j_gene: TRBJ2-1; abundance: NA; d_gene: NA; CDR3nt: TGCGCCAGCAGCTCCTGGTCGTCTCCGGGACTCGGCTACAATGAGCAGTTCTTC; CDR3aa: CASSSWSSPGLGYNEQFF
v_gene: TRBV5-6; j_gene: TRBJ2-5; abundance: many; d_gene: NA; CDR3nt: TGTGCCAGCAGCTTGGAATACAGGGTGGAGACCCAGTACTTC; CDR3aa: CASSLEYRVETQYF
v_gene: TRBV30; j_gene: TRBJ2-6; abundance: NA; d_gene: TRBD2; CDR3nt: TGTGCCTGGAAATCTAGCGGGAGACGAACTGGGGCCAACGTCCTGACTTTC; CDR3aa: CAWKSSGRRTGANVLTF
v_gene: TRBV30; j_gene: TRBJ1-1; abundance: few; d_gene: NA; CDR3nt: TGTGCCTGGTCCAACCGACAGTTGATGAACACTGAAGCTTTCTTT; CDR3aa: CAWSNRQLMNTEAFF
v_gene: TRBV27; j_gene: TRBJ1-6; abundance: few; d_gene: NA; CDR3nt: TGTGCCAGCAGTTCGGGGACGGATCCGAATTCACCCCTCCACTTT; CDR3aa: CASSSGTDPNSPLHF
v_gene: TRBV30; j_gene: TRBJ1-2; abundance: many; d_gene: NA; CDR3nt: TGTGCCTGGAGTGTGAAGGGTAACTATGGCTACACCTTC; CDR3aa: CAWSVKGNYGYTF
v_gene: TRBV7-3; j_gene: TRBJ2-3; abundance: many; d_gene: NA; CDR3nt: TGTGCCAGCAGCTTCGGAGATACGCAGTATTTT; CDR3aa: CASSFGDTQYF
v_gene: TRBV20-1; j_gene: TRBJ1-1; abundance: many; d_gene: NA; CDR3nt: TGCAGTGCTAGAGATCGGTCGGTCGGGGACGGTAACACTGAAGCTTTCTTT; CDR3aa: CSARDRSVGDGNTEAFF
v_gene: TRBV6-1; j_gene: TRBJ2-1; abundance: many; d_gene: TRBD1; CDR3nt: TGTGCCACGGCGGCGGACAGGGTAAATGAGCAGTTCTTC; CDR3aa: CATAADRVNEQFF
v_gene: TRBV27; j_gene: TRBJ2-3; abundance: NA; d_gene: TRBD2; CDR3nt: TGTGCCAGCAACCGGGGCGGGAGGGCCCGAGATACGCAGTATTTT; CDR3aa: CASNRGGRARDTQYF
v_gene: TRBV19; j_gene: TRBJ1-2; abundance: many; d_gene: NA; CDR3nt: TGTGCCAGTAGTGACGCGGTCCTTTATGGTGGCTACACCTTC; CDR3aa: CASSDAVLYGGYTF
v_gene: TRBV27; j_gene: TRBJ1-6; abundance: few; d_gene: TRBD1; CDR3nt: TGTGCCAGCAGTCCTGGACAGGTGGATTCACCCCTCCACTTT; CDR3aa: CASSPGQVDSPLHF
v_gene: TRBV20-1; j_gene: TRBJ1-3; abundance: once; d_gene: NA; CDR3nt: TGCAGTGCTAGAGATCTGAGGTGGAGCTCTGGAAACACCATATATTTT; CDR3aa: CSARDLRWSSGNTIYF
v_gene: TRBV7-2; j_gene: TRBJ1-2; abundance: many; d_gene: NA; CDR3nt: TGTGCCAGCAGCTTTTTAACCCTAAATGGCTACACCTTC; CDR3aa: CASSFLTLNGYTF
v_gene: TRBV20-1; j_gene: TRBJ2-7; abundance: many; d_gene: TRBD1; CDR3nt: TGCAGTGCTGGGCCACAGGGGTACGAGCAGTACTTC; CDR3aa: CSAGPQGYEQYF
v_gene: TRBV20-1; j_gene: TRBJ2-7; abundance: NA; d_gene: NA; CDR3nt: TGCAGTGCTAGATCCGGGACTTTCTACGAGCAGTACTTC; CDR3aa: CSARSGTFYEQYF
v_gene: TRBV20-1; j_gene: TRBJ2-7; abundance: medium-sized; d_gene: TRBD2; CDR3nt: TGCAGTGCGGGGGGACTAGCGGGTACCTACGAGCAGTACTTC; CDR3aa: CSAGGLAGTYEQYF
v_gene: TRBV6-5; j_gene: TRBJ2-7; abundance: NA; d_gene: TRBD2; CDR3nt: TGTGCCAGCAGTTCAGGGACTAGTTTGTGGGAGCAGTACTTC; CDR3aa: CASSSGTSLWEQYF
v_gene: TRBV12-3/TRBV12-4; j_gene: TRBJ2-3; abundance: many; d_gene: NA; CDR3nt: TGTGCCAGCAGTTGGGCTAGCGGCACAGATACGCAGTATTTT; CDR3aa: CASSWASGTDTQYF
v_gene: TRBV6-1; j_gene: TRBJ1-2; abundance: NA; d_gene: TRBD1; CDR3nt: TGTGCCAGCAGTTCACAGGGGGCAAAATATGGCTACGCCTTC; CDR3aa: CASSSQGAKYGYAF
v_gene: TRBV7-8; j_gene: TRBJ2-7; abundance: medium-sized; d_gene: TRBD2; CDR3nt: TGTGCCAGCAGCTTAGAAGGGACTAGCGGGAGGGTATCCTACGAGCAGTACTTC; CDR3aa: CASSLEGTSGRVSYEQYF
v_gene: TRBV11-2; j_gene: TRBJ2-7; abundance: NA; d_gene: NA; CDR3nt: TGTGCCAGCAGCTTAGACGGGAGTTCTTCCTACGAGCAGTACTTC; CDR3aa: CASSLDGSSSYEQYF
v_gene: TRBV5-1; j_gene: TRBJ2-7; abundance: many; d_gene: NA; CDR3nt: TGCGCCAGCAGCATCGACAGGACCTACGAGCAGTACTTC; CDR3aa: CASSIDRTYEQYF
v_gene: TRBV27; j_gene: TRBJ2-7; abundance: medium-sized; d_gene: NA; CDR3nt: TGTGCCAGCAGTTGGGGCAGGGGTTACGAGCAGTACTTC; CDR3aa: CASSWGRGYEQYF
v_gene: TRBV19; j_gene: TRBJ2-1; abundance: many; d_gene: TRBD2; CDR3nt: TGTGCCAGTAATCTCGGACTAGCAGATGAGCAGTTCTTC; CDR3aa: CASNLGLADEQFF
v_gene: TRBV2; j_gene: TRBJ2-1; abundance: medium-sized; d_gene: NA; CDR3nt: TGTGCCAGCAAAGACTTAGCGCAGAGCTCCTACAATGAGCAGTTCTTC; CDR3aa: CASKDLAQSSYNEQFF
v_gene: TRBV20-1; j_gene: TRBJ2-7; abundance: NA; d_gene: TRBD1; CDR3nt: TGCAGTGCTGGGGGGACAGGGTCCTACGAGCAGTACTTC; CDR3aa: CSAGGTGSYEQYF
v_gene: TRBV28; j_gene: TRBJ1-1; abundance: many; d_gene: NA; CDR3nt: TGTGCCAGCAGTTTATGGTTAGGCACTGAAGCTTTCTTT; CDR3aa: CASSLWLGTEAFF
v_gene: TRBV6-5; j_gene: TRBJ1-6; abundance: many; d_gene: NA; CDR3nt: TGTGCCAGCAGTTACTCGGGAGGCAGATATAATTCACCCCTCCACTTT; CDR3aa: CASSYSGGRYNSPLHF
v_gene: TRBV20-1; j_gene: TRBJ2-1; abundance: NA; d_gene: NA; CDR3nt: TGCAGTGCTAGAGGAGGGGTCCTCAATGAGCAGTTCTTC; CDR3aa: CSARGGVLNEQFF
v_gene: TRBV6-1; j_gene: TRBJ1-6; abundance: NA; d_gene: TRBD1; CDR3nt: TGTGCCAGCATTGAACAGGGGGAAAATTCACCCCTCCACTTT; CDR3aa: CASIEQGENSPLHF
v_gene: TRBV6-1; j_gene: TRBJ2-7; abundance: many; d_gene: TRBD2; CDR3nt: TGTGCCAGCAGTGAGGTCCTGGCGGGGGTTAGCTCCTACGAGCAGTACTTC; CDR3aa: CASSEVLAGVSSYEQYF
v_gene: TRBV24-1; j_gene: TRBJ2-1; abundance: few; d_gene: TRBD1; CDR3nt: TGTGCCACCAGTGATTTTCAGGACAGGGGGCCCTTTGAGCAGTTCTTC; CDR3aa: CATSDFQDRGPFEQFF
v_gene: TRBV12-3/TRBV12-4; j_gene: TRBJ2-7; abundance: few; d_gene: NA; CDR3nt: TGTGCCAGCAGTTTAGTCGGCTCCTACGAGCAGTACTTC; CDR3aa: CASSLVGSYEQYF
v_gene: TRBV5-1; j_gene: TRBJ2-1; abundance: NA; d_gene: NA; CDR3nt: TGCGCCAGCAGTCCTGGGAGTTCTGGGAATGAGCAGTTCTTC; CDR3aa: CASSPGSSGNEQFF
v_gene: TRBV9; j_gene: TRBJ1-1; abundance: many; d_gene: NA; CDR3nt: TGTGCCAGCAGCGGGGGCGGGGGAAGCACTGAAGCTTTCTTT; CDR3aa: CASSGGGGSTEAFF
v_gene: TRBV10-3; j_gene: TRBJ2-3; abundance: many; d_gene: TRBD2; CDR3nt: TGTGCCATCAGTCCCTCAGCCCCTCTAGCGGGAGTCCACACAGATACGCAGTATTTT; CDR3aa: CAISPSAPLAGVHTDTQYF
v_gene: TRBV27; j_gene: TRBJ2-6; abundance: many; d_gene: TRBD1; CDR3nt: TGTGCCAGCAGCGACAGGGCTGCCGGGGCCAACGTCCTGACTTTC; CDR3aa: CASSDRAAGANVLTF
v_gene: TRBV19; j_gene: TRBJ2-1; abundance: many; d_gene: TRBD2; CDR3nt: TGTGCCAGTAGCAGGACTAGCGGGTTATACAATGAGCAGTTCTTC; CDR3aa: CASSRTSGLYNEQFF
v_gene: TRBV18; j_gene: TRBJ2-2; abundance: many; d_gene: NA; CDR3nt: TGTGCCAGCTCACTGACAGACGCGAACACCGGGGAGCTGTTTTTT; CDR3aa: CASSLTDANTGELFF
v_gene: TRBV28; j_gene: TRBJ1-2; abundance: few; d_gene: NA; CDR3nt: TGTGCCAGCGGGAGTAACTATGGCTACACCTTC; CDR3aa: CASGSNYGYTF
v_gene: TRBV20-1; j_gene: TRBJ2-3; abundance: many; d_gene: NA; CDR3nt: TGCAGTGCTAGTAGCGTGGATACGCAGTATTTT; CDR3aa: CSASSVDTQYF
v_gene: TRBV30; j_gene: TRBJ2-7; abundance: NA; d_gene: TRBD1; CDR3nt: TGTGCCTGGACGCCGGGACAGGGACCCGAGCAGTACTTC; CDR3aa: CAWTPGQGPEQYF